Each of the 3 T cell receptor beta chains below was sequenced from the same sample in a study of Graves' ophthalmopathy and Graves' hyperthyroidism. From RNA, the CDR3 regions of TCR beta chains were amplified and sequenced. HTBI-primed RT-PCR formed the first round, and a multiplex PCR formed the second. One entry per CDR3 protein results from TCRdb running MiXCR on the multiplex PCR reads. The sample consists of more than 1,000,000 distinct CDR3 sequences, around a third of them appearing once. Sequences were obtained from peripheral blood or thyroid tissue (not recorded which). These receptor sequences come from an adult man with Graves' hyperthyroidism.

In its sample, this clonotype was seen many times. This chain uses TRBV3-1 with TRBJ2-7; D unclear. Germline V gene lookup returns CDR1 LGHDT and CDR2 YNNKEL (reference sequence). Deletions cut 4 bases from V and 4 bases from J, with 14 bases between. The length of the CDR3 is 14 residues. The CDR3 loop is CASSPNPWGYEQYF. Here the CDR3 DNA reads TGTGCCAGCAGCCCGAACCCATGGGGTTACGAGCAGTACTTC.

This clonotype was detected a few times. J is TRBJ2-5 and V is TRBV9, with TRBD2 as a possible D gene (6 bases). V gave up 1 base and J gave up 5 bases, with 12 bases separating them. The CDR3 has 14 residues. Germline CDR1 is SGDLS and CDR2 is YYNGEE. DNA for the CDR3: TGTGCCAGCAGCGTAATCGTGAGCGGGGAGACCCAGTACTTC. This codes for CASSVIVSGETQYF.

The genes are TRBV5-1 and TRBJ2-7; 7 bases match TRBD1. The CDR3 loop spans 14 amino acids. V gave up 4 bases and J gave up 1 base; unmatched junction bases: 5. The germline CDR1 and CDR2 sequences are SGHRS and YFSETQ. CDR3 residues: CASSIGTASYEQYF. The CDR3 DNA reads TGCGCCAGCAGCATAGGGACAGCATCCTACGAGCAGTACTTC.